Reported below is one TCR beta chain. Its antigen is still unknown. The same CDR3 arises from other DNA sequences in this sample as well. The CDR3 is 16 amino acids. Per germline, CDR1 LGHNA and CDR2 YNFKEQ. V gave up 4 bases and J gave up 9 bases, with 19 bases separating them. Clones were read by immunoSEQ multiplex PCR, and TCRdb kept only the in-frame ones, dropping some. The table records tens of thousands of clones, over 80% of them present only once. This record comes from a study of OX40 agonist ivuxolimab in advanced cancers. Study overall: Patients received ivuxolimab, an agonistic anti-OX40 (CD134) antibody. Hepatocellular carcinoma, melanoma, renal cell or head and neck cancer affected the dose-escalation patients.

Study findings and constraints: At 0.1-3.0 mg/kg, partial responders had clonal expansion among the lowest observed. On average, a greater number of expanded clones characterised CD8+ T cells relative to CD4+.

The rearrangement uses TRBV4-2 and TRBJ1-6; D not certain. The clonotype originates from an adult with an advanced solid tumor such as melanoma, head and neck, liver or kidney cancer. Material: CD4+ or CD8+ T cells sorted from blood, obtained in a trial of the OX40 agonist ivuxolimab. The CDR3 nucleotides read TGTGCCAGCAGCCCCAGTATCTCGGCAATGGGTTCACCCCTCCACTTT. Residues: CASSPSISAMGSPLHF.